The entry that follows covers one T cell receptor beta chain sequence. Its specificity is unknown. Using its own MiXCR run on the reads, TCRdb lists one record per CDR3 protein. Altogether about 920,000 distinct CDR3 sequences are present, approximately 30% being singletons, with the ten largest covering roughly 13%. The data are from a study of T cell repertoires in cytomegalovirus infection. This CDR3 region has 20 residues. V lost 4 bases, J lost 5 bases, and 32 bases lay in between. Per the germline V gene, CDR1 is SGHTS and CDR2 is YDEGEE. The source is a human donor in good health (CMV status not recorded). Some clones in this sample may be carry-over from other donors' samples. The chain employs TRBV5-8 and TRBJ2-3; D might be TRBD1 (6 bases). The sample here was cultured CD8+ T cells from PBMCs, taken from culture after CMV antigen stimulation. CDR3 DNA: TGTGCCAGCAGCCCACCCGTGGCGGTCTGGACAGCCGGCAATGTAGATACGCAGTATTTT. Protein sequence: CASSPPVAVWTAGNVDTQYF. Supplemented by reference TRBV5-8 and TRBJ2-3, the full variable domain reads EAGVTQSPTHLIKTRGQQATLRCSPISGHTSVYWYQQALGLGLQFLLWYDEGEERNRGNFPPRFSGRQFPNYSSELNVNALELEDSALYLCASSPPVAVWTAGNVDTQYFGPGTRLTVL.